Following are 10 T cell receptor beta chains from one sample sequenced in a study of beta chain features in type 1 diabetes. General study points: All four CD4+ subsets from Type 1 diabetes patients carried moderately but significantly shorter TCRB CDR3s.

Antigen specificity for these receptors is unknown. Sequencing targeted expressed TCRB transcripts, as all isolated RNA had been reverse transcribed. Using immunoSEQ multiplex PCR, the repertoire was profiled, and TCRdb retains in-frame clones only, with some absent. The table records over 600,000 clones, roughly an eighth of them present only once. Sequencing was done on a sample of naive CD4+ T cells from blood. Receptors were obtained from a man younger than 40 with type 1 diabetes.

This sequence joins TRBV2 and TRBJ2-7; D is unclear. The germline V gene encodes CDR1 SNHLY and CDR2 FYNNEI. V gave up 1 base and J gave up 8 bases, with 6 bases separating them. The CDR3 loop spans 11 amino acids. The CDR3 here is CASSEGYKQYF. The CDR3 DNA reads as TGTGCCAGCAGTGAAGGGTATAAGCAGTACTTC. The variable domain in full, completed from reference TRBV2 and TRBJ2-7, reads EPEVTQTPSHQVTQMGQEVILRCVPISNHLYFYWYRQILGQKVEFLVSFYNNEISEKSEIFDDQFSVERPDGSNFTLKIRSTKLEDSAMYFCASSEGYKQYFGPGTRLTVT.

The rearrangement uses TRBV7-9 and TRBJ2-1; 7 bases map to TRBD1. V was clipped by 5 bases and J by 5 bases; unmatched bases: 12. This CDR3 spans 16 amino acids. Germline-derived CDR1 and CDR2 are SEHNR and FQNEAQ (reference sequence). For the CDR3, the DNA is TGTGCCAGCAGCCTGTACCGGGACAGTATGAACAATGAGCAGTTCTTC. This codes for CASSLYRDSMNNEQFF.

This clone has a handful of counts. J is TRBJ2-7 and V is TRBV5-1; D assignment may be TRBD1 or TRBD2 (5 bases each). Germline V gene sequence: CDR1 SGHRS, CDR2 YFSETQ. This CDR3 is built from 15 residues. V dropped 4 bases and J dropped 0 bases, with 14 bases sitting between them. Here the CDR3 DNA reads TGCGCCAGCAGCACCGCTGGGGGTTCCTCCTACGAGCAGTACTTC. Translated: CASSTAGGSSYEQYF.

This clone was counted between two and nine times. The J gene is TRBJ1-4, the V gene TRBV18; D gene ambiguous. Germline CDR1 and CDR2: KGHSH and LQKENI. The CDR3 runs to 18 residues. V was trimmed by 6 bases and J by 0 bases, leaving 20 bases between them. This CDR3 is CASSPIGPGGATNEKLFF. CDR3 nucleotides: TGTGCCAGCTCTCCAATCGGACCGGGTGGGGCAACTAATGAAAAACTGTTTTTT.

The genes are TRBV29-1 and TRBJ2-7; D might be TRBD1 (5 bases). Germline CDR1 and CDR2: SQVTM and ANQGSEA. The CDR3 is 12 amino acids. The ends were cut back, 0 bases at V and 6 bases at J, with 9 bases in the middle. The CDR3, as DNA: TGCAGCGTTGAAGAAAGCAGGGTCGAGCAGTACTTC. Protein: CSVEESRVEQYF.

The chain is built from TRBV4-3 and TRBJ2-7, with TRBD1 identical over 8 bases. The length of the CDR3 is 15 residues. After removal of 8 bases from V and 2 bases from J, the junction contained 11 bases not matched to a gene. Germline loops: CDR1 LGHNA, CDR2 YSLEER. CDR3 nucleotide sequence: TGCGCCAGCTCCCAAGAGGACAGGGATGCCTACGAGCAGTACTTC. Protein: CASSQEDRDAYEQYF.

This clone was counted between two and nine times. V gene TRBV6-6 combines with J gene TRBJ2-3; TRBD2 agrees at 8 bases. The V and J ends lost 11 bases and 5 bases, in that order; junction bases with no gene match: 9. This CDR3 has 13 amino acids. Per germline, CDR1 MNHNY and CDR2 SVGAGI (reference sequence). The CDR3 region is CAYIAGLEDTQYF. The CDR3 DNA sequence: TGTGCCTATATAGCGGGGTTGGAAGATACGCAGTATTTT.

This clone has just one count. The rearrangement links TRBV6-5 to TRBJ2-1; 9 nucleotides agree with TRBD2. CDR3 size: 15 residues. CDR1 and CDR2 (germline): MNHEY, SVGAGI. V dropped 5 bases and J dropped 2; count of bases not matched to a gene: 4. CDR3 bases: TGTGCCAGCAGTACCGCGGGGGGGCCCTACAATGAGCAGTTCTTC. As protein: CASSTAGGPYNEQFF.

This clone was counted only a few times. The J gene is TRBJ2-3, the V gene TRBV7-6; 9 nucleotides agree with TRBD2. Per germline, CDR1 SGHVS and CDR2 FNYEAQ. This CDR3 has 15 residues. The V and J ends lost 1 base and 1 base, in that order; junction bases with no gene match: 0. CDR3 residues: CASSLERGGTDTQYF. CDR3 in DNA: TGTGCCAGCAGCTTAGAGCGGGGGGGCACAGATACGCAGTATTTT.

The V gene is TRBV6-5, the J gene TRBJ1-1, with a tentative D call TRBD1 (6 bases). Trimming stripped 6 bases from V and 3 bases from J, with 17 bases between. The CDR3 runs 15 residues. CDR1 MNHEY and CDR2 SVGAGI come from the germline V gene. CDR3 amino acids: CASSPTQGIYTEAFF. As DNA, the CDR3 is TGTGCCAGCAGCCCGACACAGGGTATATACACTGAAGCTTTCTTT.